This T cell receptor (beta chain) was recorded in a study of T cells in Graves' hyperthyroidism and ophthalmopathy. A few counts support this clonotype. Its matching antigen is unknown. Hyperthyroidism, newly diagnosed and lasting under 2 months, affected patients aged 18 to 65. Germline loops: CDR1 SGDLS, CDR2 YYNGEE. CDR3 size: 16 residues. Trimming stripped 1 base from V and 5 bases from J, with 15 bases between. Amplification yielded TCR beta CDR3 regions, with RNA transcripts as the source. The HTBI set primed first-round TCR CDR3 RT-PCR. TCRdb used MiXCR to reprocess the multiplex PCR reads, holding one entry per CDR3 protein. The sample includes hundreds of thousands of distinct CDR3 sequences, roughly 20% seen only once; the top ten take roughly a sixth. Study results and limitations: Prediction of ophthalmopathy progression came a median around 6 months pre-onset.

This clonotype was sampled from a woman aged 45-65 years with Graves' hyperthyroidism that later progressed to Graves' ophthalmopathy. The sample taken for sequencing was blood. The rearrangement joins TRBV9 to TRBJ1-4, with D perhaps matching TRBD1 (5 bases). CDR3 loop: CASSVSRGSGNEKLFF. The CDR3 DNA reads TGTGCCAGCAGCGTATCGCGGGGGTCTGGAAATGAAAAACTGTTTTTT.